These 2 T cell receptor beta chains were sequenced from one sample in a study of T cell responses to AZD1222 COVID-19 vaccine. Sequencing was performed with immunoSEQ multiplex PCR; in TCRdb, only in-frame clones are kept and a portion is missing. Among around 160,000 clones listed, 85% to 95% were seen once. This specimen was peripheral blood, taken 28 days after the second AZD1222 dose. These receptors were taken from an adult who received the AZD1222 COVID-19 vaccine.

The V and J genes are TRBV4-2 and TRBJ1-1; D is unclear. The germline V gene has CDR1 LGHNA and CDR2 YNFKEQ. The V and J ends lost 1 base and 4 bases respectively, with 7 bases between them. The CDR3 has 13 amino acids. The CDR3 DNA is TGTGCCAGCAGCCAAGGGGTGGGCACTGAAGCTTTCTTT. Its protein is CASSQGVGTEAFF.

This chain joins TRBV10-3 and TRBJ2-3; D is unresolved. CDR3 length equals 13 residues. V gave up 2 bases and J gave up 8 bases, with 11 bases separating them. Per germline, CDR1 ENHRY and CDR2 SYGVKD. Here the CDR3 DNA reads TGTGCCATCAGTGAGGGGCCCCACCCTACGCAGTATTTT. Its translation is CAISEGPHPTQYF.